The 9 T cell receptor beta chains below were found in one sample sequenced in a study of monozygotic twins with cystic fibrosis. Sequencing used immunoSEQ multiplex PCR; TCRdb keeps in-frame clones, though not all of them. The sample includes tens of thousands of clones, just under 90% of them seen just once. Material for sequencing was blood. Every receptor here comes from a woman aged 30 to 39 with cystic fibrosis.

The chain employs TRBV27 and TRBJ2-5; D possibly corresponds to TRBD1 (6 bases). The V gene lost 4 bases and the J gene lost 7 bases, with 13 bases spanning the gap. CDR1 is MNHEY and CDR2 is SMNVEV in the germline V gene (reference sequence). The CDR3 consists of 13 residues. CDR3 residues: CASSSPIGGTQYF. The CDR3 DNA reads TGTGCCAGCAGTTCTCCCATAGGGGGGACCCAGTACTTC.

V usage is TRBV25-1 and J usage is TRBJ2-3; D gene ambiguous. V dropped 1 base and J dropped 4 bases, with 12 bases sitting between them. The germline CDR1 and CDR2 sequences are MGHDK and SYGVNS. This CDR3 spans 15 amino acids. CDR3 in DNA: TGTGCCAGCAGTGAATCAGGCTGGTCGGCAGATACGCAGTATTTT. Its translation is CASSESGWSADTQYF.

V and J are TRBV4-1 and TRBJ1-1; D ambiguous. V was trimmed by 4 bases and J by 0 bases, leaving 21 bases between them. This CDR3 is built from 18 residues. Germline V lookup: CDR1 MGHRA, CDR2 YSYEKL. The CDR3 sequence is CASSLSRSRPYMNTEAFF. CDR3 nucleotide sequence: TGCGCCAGCAGCCTAAGTCGAAGCCGGCCTTACATGAACACTGAAGCTTTCTTT.

The chain combines TRBV19 with TRBJ2-4, with D possibly TRBD2 on 5 matching bases. The CDR3 runs 17 residues. V lost 1 base and J lost 0, with 13 bases in between. Germline V gene sequence: CDR1 LNHDA, CDR2 SQIVND (reference sequence). In DNA, the CDR3 is TGTGCCAGTAGTATAGCAGGACTGAACCTAGCCAAAAACATTCAGTACTTC. Its translation is CASSIAGLNLAKNIQYF.

This sequence joins TRBV5-1 and TRBJ1-4, with D hard to call. Trimming removed 6 bases from V and 5 bases from J, with 17 bases in between. From germline, CDR1 is SGHRS and CDR2 YFSETQ. The CDR3 is 15 amino acids. The CDR3 nucleotides read TGCGCCAGCACCCCCCTTTCGGACGGAAATGAAAAACTGTTTTTT. Translation gives CASTPLSDGNEKLFF.

CDR3: CASTKYPNQPQHF. The CDR3 coding sequence is TGTGCCAGCACCAAGTATCCGAATCAGCCCCAGCATTTT. The rearrangement links TRBV7-8 to TRBJ1-5; D remains unclear. Germline CDR1 is SGHVS and CDR2 is FQNEAQ. V was cut by 7 bases and J by 4 bases, with 11 bases left in between. This CDR3 has 13 residues.

The rearrangement uses TRBV2 and TRBJ2-7, with D perhaps matching TRBD1 or TRBD2 (5 bases each). The CDR3 consists of 13 residues. CDR1 and CDR2 (germline): SNHLY, FYNNEI. V was clipped by 5 bases and J by 3 bases, with 11 bases between them. The CDR3 region is CASSLGTIYEQYF. CDR3 DNA: TGTGCCAGCAGTCTTGGGACGATCTACGAGCAGTACTTC.

The chain carries TRBV18 and TRBJ1-2, with 8 bases identical to TRBD1. Germline V gene sequence: CDR1 KGHSH, CDR2 LQKENI. V was clipped by 3 bases and J by 7 bases; unmatched bases: 4. This CDR3 has 13 amino acids. This CDR3 is CASSPGQGGGYTF. CDR3 bases: TGTGCCAGCTCACCTGGACAGGGAGGTGGCTACACCTTC.

The rearrangement uses TRBV30 and TRBJ2-7, with 9 positions matching TRBD2. CDR3 size: 13 residues. The germline gives CDR1 GTSNPN, CDR2 SVGIG (reference sequence). V gave up 2 bases and J gave up 8 bases; unmatched junction bases: 7. In DNA, the CDR3 is TGTGCCTGGAGTCCGCCTAGCGGGGTAAAGCAGTACTTC. Translated, it gives CAWSPPSGVKQYF.